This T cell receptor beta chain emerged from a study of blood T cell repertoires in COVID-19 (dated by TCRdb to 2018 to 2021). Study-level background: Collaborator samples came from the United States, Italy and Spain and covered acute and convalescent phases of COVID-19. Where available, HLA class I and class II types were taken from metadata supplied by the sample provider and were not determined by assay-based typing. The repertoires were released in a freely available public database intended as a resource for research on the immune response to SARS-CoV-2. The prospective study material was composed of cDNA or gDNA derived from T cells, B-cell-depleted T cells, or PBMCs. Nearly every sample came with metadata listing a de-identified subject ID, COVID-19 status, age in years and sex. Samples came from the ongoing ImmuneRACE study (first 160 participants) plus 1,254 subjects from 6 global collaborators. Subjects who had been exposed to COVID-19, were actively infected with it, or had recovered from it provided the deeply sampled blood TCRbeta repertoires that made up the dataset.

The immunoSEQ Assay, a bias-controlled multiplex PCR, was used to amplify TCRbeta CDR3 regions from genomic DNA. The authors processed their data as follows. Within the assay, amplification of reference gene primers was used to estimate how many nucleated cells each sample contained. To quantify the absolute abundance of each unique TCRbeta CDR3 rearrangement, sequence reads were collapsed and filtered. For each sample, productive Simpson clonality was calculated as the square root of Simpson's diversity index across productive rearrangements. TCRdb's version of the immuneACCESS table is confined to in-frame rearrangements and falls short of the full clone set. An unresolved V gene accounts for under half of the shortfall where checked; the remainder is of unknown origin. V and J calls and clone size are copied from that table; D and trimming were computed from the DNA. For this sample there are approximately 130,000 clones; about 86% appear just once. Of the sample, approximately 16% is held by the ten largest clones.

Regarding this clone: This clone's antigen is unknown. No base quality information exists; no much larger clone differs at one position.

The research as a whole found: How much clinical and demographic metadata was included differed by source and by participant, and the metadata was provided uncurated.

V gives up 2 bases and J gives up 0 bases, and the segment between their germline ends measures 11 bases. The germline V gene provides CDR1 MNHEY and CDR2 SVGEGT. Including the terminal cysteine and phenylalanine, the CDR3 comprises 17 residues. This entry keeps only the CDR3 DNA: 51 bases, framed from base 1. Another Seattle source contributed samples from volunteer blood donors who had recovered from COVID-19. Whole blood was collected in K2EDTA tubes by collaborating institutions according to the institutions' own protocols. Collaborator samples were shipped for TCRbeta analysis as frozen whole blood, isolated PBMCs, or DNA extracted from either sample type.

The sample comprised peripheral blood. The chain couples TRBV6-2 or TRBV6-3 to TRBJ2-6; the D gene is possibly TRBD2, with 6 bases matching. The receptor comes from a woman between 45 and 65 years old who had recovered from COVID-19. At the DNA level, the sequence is TGTGCCAGCAGTTACGGCGGGGCCTACTCTGGGGCCAACGTCCTGACTTTC. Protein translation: CASSYGGAYSGANVLTF.